These 3 T cell receptor beta chains were all obtained from the same sample, sequenced in a study of blood T cell repertoires in COVID-19. Only in-frame clones appear in the TCRdb table, and some are missing; sequencing was by immunoSEQ multiplex PCR. The sample shows 490,000 or so clones, 88% of them seen only once. The sequenced sample was PBMCs or T cells enriched from blood (not recorded which). Receptors were obtained from a woman aged 35 to 49 who had recovered from COVID-19.

Written as DNA, the CDR3 is TGTGCCAGCAGCTCCCGAGGGGCGGGAAGGGAGACCCAGTACTTC. Translating it yields CASSSRGAGRETQYF. The V and J genes are TRBV7-8 and TRBJ2-5; D perhaps matches TRBD2 (6 bases). The V gene's germline CDR1 is SGHVS and CDR2 FQNEAQ. With 4 bases removed from V and 5 bases from J, the gap between germline ends came to 17 bases. The CDR3 contains 15 residues.

The chain combines TRBV5-4 with TRBJ2-1, with 11 nucleotides matching TRBD2. This CDR3 has 15 amino acids. Germline V gene lookup returns CDR1 SGHNT and CDR2 YYREEE (reference sequence). The ends lost 5 bases at V and 7 bases at J; junction bases unmatched: 8. CDR3 DNA sequence: TGTGCCAGCAGAATTAGCGGGAGGGGAGTAAATGAGCAGTTCTTC. Its protein is CASRISGRGVNEQFF.

This clone was seen only a few times. This chain connects TRBV3-1 (or the pseudogene TRBV3-2) to TRBJ1-2; a weak D match, TRBD1 (6 bases). The CDR3 runs to 14 residues. Looked up from germline, CDR1 is LGHDT and CDR2 is YNNKEL (reference sequence). V was cut by 2 bases and J by 3 bases, with 10 bases left in between. CDR3 residues: CASSQTDSDYGYTF. The CDR3 bases are TGTGCCAGCAGCCAAACGGACAGTGACTATGGCTACACCTTC.